Sequencing of this T cell receptor (beta chain) was carried out in a study of blood T cell repertoires in COVID-19. Generated by immunoSEQ multiplex PCR, the TCRdb table keeps only in-frame clones and is missing some. The profile shows roughly 200,000 clones, approximately 86% of them singletons. The CDR3 has 15 amino acids. The junction had 4 bases not matched to a gene; V was cut back by 6 bases and J by 3 bases. CDR1 is SNHLY and CDR2 is FYNNEI in the germline V gene. This TCR derives from a woman aged 25 to 39 who had been exposed to COVID-19. The gene calls are TRBV2 and TRBJ2-1, with 11 bases matching TRBD2. The sample was PBMCs or T cells enriched from blood (not recorded which). Here the CDR3 reads CASSLGLADYNEQFF. CDR3 DNA: TGTGCCAGCAGCCTGGGACTAGCGGACTACAATGAGCAGTTCTTC.